These 11 T cell receptor beta chains were all obtained from the same sample, sequenced in a study of blood T cell repertoires in COVID-19. Sequencing was performed with immunoSEQ multiplex PCR; in TCRdb, only in-frame clones are kept and a portion is missing. Of roughly 150,000 clones in the sample, 75% to 85% were seen once. The sequenced sample consisted of peripheral blood. The origin of the receptors is a woman aged 45-60 years with acute or convalescent COVID-19.

The V and J genes are TRBV7-8 and TRBJ1-6; D not certain. V was clipped by 5 bases and J by 9 bases, with 14 bases between them. There are 14 residues in the CDR3. CDR1 is SGHVS, CDR2 FQNEAQ, per germline. CDR3 in DNA: TGTGCCAGCAGCCAGGACTGGGAGGGTTCACCCCTCCACTTT. It yields the protein CASSQDWEGSPLHF. Full variable domain (remainder filled in from reference TRBV7-8 and TRBJ1-6): GAGVSQSPRYKVAKRGQDVALRCDPISGHVSLFWYQQALGQGPEFLTYFQNEAQLDKSGLPSDRFFAERPEGSVSTLKIQRTQQEDSAVYLCASSQDWEGSPLHFGNGTRLTVT.

The chain couples TRBV6-5 to TRBJ2-7; 10 nucleotides line up with TRBD1. The CDR3 totals 14 residues. The germline CDR1 and CDR2 sequences are MNHEY and SVGAGI. Trimming removed 5 bases from V and 6 bases from J; junction bases left unmatched: 7. Here the CDR3 reads CASSQDRGIGEQYF. DNA for the CDR3: TGTGCCAGCAGTCAGGACAGGGGGATAGGCGAGCAGTACTTC.

This chain links TRBV19 with TRBJ1-5; D is unclear. The CDR3 has 16 residues. V lost 1 base, J lost 1 base, and 11 bases lay in between. The germline CDR1 and CDR2 sequences are LNHDA and SQIVND (reference sequence). The CDR3 DNA reads TGTGCCAGTAGTATAGGCTCGGGGATCAGCAATCAGCCCCAGCATTTT. Its protein is CASSIGSGISNQPQHF.

This clone has only one observation. The rearrangement uses TRBV27 and TRBJ2-1; 10 bases match TRBD2. The CDR3 runs 15 residues. Trimming took 5 bases from V and 9 from J; bases not matched to a gene: 10. CDR1 MNHEY and CDR2 SMNVEV come from the germline V gene (reference sequence). CDR3 sequence reads: CASSRAGGPGLEQFF. DNA for the CDR3: TGTGCCAGCAGTCGAGCGGGGGGGCCCGGTCTTGAGCAGTTCTTC.

This rearrangement joins TRBV5-1 to TRBJ1-2, with D perhaps TRBD1 (5 bases). The CDR3 runs to 14 residues. Germline V gene data show CDR1 as SGHRS and CDR2 as YFSETQ. Deletions cut 0 bases from V and 8 bases from J, with 14 bases between. The CDR3 sequence is CASSLGGREQGYTF. The CDR3 nucleotides are TGCGCCAGCAGCTTGGGGGGCAGGGAACAAGGCTACACCTTC. Based on the CDR3 plus reference TRBV5-1 and TRBJ1-2, the full variable domain is KAGVTQTPRYLIKTRGQQVTLSCSPISGHRSVSWYQQTPGQGLQFLFEYFSETQRNKGNFPGRFSGRQFSNSRSEMNVSTLELGDSALYLCASSLGGREQGYTFGSGTRLTVV.

The J gene is TRBJ2-1, the V gene TRBV4-2; tentative D call: TRBD2 (6 bases). There are 15 residues in the CDR3. V dropped 1 base and J dropped 7 bases, with 14 bases sitting between them. The germline V gene encodes CDR1 LGHNA and CDR2 YNFKEQ. The CDR3 DNA reads TGTGCCAGCAGCCAAGTTAACTCGGGACTTAATGAGCAGTTCTTC. Translation: CASSQVNSGLNEQFF.

This chain uses TRBV25-1 with TRBJ1-3; D is unclear. The CDR3 has 13 residues. V lost 6 bases, J lost 4 bases, and 10 bases lay in between. Germline loops: CDR1 MGHDK, CDR2 SYGVNS. This CDR3 reads CASSADWGNTIYF. CDR3 coding DNA: TGTGCCAGCAGCGCCGACTGGGGAAACACCATATATTTT.

The chain combines TRBV10-2 with TRBJ2-2, with D possibly being TRBD2 (6 bases). The V gene lost 3 bases and the J gene lost 5 bases, with 7 bases spanning the gap. The CDR3 is 13 residues long. CDR1 is WSHSY and CDR2 is SAAADI in the germline V gene. In DNA, the CDR3 is TGCGCCAGCAGTGACGGGGGAACCGGGGAGCTGTTTTTT. This sequence encodes CASSDGGTGELFF.

This clone was picked up one time. The chain uses TRBV2 and TRBJ2-5; D is unclear. CDR1 is SNHLY and CDR2 is FYNNEI in the germline V gene. This CDR3 has 13 amino acids. Deletions cut 3 bases from V and 5 bases from J, with 10 bases between. The CDR3 DNA is TGTGCCAGCAGTGACGTTCTTTCGGAGACCCAGTACTTC. Translated, it gives CASSDVLSETQYF.

The chain combines TRBV29-1 with TRBJ1-1, with D tentatively TRBD1 (6 bases). There are 13 residues in the CDR3. The ends were cut back, 7 bases at V and 5 bases at J, with 17 bases in the middle. Germline V gene data show CDR1 as SQVTM and CDR2 as ANQGSEA. CDR3 amino acids: CSASGGGLTEAFF. CDR3 DNA sequence: TGCAGCGCGTCGGGAGGGGGTTTGACTGAAGCTTTCTTT.

This chain joins TRBV20-1 and TRBJ2-7, with D perhaps matching TRBD2 (5 bases). CDR1 and CDR2 (germline): DFQATT, SNEGSKA (reference sequence). The CDR3 is made up of 11 amino acids. CDR3 in DNA: TGCAGGTGTGTACGGGGAAACGAGCAGTACTTC. Protein product: CRCVRGNEQYF.